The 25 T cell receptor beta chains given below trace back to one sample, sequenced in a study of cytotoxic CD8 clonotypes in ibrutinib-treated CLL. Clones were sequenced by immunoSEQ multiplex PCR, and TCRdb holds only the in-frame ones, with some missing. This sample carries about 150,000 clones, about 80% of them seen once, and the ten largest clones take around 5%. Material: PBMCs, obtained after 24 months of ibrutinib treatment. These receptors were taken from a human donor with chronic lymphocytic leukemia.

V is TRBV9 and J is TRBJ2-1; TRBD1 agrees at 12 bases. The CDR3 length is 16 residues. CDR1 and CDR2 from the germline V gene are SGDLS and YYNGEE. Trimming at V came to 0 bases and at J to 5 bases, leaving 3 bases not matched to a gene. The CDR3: CASSVVGQGADNEQFF. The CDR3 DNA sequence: TGTGCCAGCAGCGTAGTGGGACAGGGGGCCGACAATGAGCAGTTCTTC.

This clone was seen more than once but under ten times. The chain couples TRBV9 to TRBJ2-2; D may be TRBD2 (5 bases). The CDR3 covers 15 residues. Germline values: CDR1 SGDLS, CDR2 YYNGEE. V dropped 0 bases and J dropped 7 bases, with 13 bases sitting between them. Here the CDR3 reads CASSVAPLAGGELFF. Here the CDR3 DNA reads TGTGCCAGCAGCGTAGCTCCCCTAGCCGGCGGGGAGCTGTTTTTT. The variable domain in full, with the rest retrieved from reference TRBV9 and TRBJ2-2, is DSGVTQTPKHLITATGQRVTLRCSPRSGDLSVYWYQQSLDQGLQFLIQYYNGEERAKGNILERFSAQQFPDLHSELNLSSLELGDSALYFCASSVAPLAGGELFFGEGSRLTVL.

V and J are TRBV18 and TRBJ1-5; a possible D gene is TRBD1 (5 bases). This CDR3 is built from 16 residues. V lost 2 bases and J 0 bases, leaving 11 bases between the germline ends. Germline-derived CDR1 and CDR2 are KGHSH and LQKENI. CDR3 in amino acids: CASSPNRGYSNQPQHF. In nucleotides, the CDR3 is TGTGCCAGCTCACCAAACCGGGGCTATAGCAATCAGCCCCAGCATTTT. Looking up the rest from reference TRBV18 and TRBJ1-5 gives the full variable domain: NAGVMQNPRHLVRRRGQEARLRCSPMKGHSHVYWYRQLPEEGLKFMVYLQKENIIDESGMPKERFSAEFPKEGPSILRIQQVVRGDSAAYFCASSPNRGYSNQPQHFGDGTRLSIL.

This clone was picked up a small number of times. The CDR3: CASSTPTSGGTDTQYF. CDR3 sequence (DNA): TGTGCCAGCAGTACACCGACTAGCGGTGGCACAGATACGCAGTATTTT. V and J are TRBV28 and TRBJ2-3; 9 bases fit TRBD2. The CDR3 has 16 residues. In germline, CDR1 is MDHEN, CDR2 SYDVKM. V shed 5 bases and J 1 base; nucleotides not matched to a gene: 7.

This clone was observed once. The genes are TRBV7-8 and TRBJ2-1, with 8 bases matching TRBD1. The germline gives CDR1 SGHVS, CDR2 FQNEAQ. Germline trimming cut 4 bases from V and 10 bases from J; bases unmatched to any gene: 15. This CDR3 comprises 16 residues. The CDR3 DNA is TGTGCCAGCAGCTCCCGAGACAGGGGCCGGCAAGGAGAGCAGTTCTTC. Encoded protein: CASSSRDRGRQGEQFF.

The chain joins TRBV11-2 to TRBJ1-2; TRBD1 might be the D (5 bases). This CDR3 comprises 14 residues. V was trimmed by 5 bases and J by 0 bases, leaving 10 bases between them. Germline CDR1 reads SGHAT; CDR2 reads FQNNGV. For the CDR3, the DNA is TGTGCCAGCAGCCCGGGACCCTCTAACTATGGCTACACCTTC. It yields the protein CASSPGPSNYGYTF.

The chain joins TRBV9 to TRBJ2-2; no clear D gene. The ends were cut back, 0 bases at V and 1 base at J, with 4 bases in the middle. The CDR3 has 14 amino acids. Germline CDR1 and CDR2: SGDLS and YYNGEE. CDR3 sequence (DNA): TGTGCCAGCAGCGTAGTGGGGAACACCGGGGAGCTGTTTTTT. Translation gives CASSVVGNTGELFF.

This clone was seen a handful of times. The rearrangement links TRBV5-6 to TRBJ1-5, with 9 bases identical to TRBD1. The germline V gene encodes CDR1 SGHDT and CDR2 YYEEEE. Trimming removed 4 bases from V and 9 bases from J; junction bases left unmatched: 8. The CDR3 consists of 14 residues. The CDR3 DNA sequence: TGTGCCAGCAGCCCTTGGGGACAGGGTGCGCCCCAGCATTTT. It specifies CASSPWGQGAPQHF.

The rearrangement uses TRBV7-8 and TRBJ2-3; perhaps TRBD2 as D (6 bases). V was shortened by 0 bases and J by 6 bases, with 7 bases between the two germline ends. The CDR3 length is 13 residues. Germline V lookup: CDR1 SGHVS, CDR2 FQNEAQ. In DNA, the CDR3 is TGTGCCAGCAGCTTAGCAGGGAGGGATACGCAGTATTTT. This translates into CASSLAGRDTQYF.

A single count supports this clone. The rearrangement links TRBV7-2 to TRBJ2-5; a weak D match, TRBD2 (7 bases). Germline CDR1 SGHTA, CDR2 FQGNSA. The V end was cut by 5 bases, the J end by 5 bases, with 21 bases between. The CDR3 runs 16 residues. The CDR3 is CASSKGGSDLWETQYF. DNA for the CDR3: TGTGCCAGCAGCAAGGGGGGGTCGGATCTGTGGGAGACCCAGTACTTC.

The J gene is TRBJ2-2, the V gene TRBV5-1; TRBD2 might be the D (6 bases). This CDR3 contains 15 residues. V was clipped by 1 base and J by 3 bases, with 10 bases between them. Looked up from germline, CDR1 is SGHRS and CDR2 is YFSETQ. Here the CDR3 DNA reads TGCGCCAGCAGCTTGTCGGGAGCGGACACCGGGGAGCTGTTTTTT. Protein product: CASSLSGADTGELFF. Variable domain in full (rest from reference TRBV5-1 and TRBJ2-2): KAGVTQTPRYLIKTRGQQVTLSCSPISGHRSVSWYQQTPGQGLQFLFEYFSETQRNKGNFPGRFSGRQFSNSRSEMNVSTLELGDSALYLCASSLSGADTGELFFGEGSRLTVL.

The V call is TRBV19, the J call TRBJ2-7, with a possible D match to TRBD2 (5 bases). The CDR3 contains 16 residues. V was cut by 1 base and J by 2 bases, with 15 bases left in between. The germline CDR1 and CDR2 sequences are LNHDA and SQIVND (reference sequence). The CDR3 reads CASSIVGGAAAYEQYF. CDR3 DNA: TGTGCCAGTAGTATAGTTGGCGGCGCAGCGGCCTACGAGCAGTACTTC.

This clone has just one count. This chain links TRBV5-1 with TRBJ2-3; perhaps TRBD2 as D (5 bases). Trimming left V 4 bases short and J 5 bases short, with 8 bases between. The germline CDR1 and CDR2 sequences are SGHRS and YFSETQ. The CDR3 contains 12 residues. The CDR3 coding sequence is TGCGCCAGCAGCCGACGGGGAGATACGCAGTATTTT. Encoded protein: CASSRRGDTQYF.

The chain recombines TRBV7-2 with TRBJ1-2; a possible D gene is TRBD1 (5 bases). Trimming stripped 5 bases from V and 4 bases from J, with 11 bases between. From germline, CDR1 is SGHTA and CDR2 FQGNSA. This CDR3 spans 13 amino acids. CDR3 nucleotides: TGTGCCAGCAGCCCTCAGGGTAGCTATGGCTACACCTTC. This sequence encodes CASSPQGSYGYTF.

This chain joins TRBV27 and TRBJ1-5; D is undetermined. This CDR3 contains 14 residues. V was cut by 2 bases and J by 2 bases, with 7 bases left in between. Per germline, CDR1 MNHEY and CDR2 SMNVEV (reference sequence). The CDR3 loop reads CASSLKYGNQPQHF. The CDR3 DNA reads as TGTGCCAGCAGTTTAAAATACGGCAATCAGCCCCAGCATTTT.

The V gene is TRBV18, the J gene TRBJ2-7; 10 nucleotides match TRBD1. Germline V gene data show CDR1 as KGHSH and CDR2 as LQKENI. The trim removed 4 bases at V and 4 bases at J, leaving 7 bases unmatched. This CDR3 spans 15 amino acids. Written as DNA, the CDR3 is TGTGCCAGCTCACGGGGGACAGGGGATCATTACGAGCAGTACTTC. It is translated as CASSRGTGDHYEQYF.

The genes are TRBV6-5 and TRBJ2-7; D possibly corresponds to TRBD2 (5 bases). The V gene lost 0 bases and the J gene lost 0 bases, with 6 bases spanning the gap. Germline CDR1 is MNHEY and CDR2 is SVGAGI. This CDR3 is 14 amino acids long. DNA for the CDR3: TGTGCCAGCAGTTACTCGAGGGACTCCTACGAGCAGTACTTC. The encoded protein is CASSYSRDSYEQYF.

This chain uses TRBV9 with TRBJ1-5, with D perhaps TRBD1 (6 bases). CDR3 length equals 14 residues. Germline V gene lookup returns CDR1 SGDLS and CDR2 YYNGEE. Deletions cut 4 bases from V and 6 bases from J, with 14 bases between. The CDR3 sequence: CASSPGAPSQPQHF. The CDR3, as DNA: TGTGCCAGCAGCCCAGGGGCCCCTAGTCAGCCCCAGCATTTT. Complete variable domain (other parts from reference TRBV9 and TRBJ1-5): DSGVTQTPKHLITATGQRVTLRCSPRSGDLSVYWYQQSLDQGLQFLIQYYNGEERAKGNILERFSAQQFPDLHSELNLSSLELGDSALYFCASSPGAPSQPQHFGDGTRLSIL.

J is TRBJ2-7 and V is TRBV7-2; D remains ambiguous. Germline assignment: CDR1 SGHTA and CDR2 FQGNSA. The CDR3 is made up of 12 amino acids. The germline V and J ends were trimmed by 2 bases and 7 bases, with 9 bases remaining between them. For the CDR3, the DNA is TGTGCCAGCAGCTTACCCCCCGGGGAGCAGTACTTC. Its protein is CASSLPPGEQYF.

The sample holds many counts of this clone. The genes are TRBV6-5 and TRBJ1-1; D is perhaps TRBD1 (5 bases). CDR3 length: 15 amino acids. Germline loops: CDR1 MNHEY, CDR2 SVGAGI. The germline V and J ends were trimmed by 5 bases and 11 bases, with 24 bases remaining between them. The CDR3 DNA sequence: TGTGCCAGCAGTCGAGTCGGGACGGCCAATACCCGGGCTTTCTTT. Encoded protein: CASSRVGTANTRAFF.

The CDR3 bases are TGTGCCAGCAGTTACTCGTTCACTGCAACTAATGAAAAACTGTTTTTT. Its translation: CASSYSFTATNEKLFF. The V call is TRBV6-8, the J call TRBJ1-4; D is uncertain. CDR1 and CDR2 from the germline V gene are MNHGY and SAAAGT. V lost 0 bases to trimming and J lost 0 bases, with 8 bases between them. The CDR3 sequence is 16 residues long.

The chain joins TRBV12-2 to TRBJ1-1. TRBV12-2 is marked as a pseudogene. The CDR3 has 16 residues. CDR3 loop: CASPKGGGIRNTEAFF. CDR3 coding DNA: TGTGCAAGTCCCAAGGGCGGGGGGATACGGAACACTGAAGCTTTCTTT.

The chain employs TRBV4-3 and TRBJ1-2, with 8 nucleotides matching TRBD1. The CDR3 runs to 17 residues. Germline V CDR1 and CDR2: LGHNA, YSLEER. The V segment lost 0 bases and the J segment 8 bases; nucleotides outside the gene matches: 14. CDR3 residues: CASSQEGAAGGSQGYTF. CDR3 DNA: TGCGCCAGCAGCCAAGAAGGTGCGGCAGGGGGCTCCCAGGGCTACACCTTC.

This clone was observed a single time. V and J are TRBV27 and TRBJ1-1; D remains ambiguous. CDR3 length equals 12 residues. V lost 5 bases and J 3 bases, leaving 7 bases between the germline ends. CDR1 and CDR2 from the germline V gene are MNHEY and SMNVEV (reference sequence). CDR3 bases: TGTGCCAGCAGTCACCGACACACTGAAGCTTTCTTT. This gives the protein CASSHRHTEAFF.

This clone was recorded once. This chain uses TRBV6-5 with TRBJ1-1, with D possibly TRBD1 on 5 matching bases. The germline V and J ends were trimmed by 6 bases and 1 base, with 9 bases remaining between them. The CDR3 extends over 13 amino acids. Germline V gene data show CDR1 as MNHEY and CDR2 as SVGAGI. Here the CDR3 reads CASRPGTNTEAFF. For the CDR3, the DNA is TGTGCCAGCAGGCCGGGGACGAACACTGAAGCTTTCTTT.